This TCR beta chain was sequenced in a study of molecular identifiers for immune sequencing clone quantification. Notes on the study in general: Spike-in Jurkat TCR RNA from a single cell reportedly registered among one million naive cells. A shared barcode on identical TCR molecules could lead to underestimated sizes for highly expanded clones. Clones that exceeded 20 RNA copies held over 98% of effector molecules, yet under 1% in naive cells.

TCRdb independently ran MiXCR on the PCR reads; one entry per CDR3 protein. The table shows 350,000 or so distinct CDR3 sequences, with 20% to 25% occurring only once. Every naive CD8 library was made from between roughly 17,000 and 1,100,000 sorted cells with 10%, 30% or 50% RNA. V lost 0 bases to trimming and J lost 4 bases, with 10 bases between them. The CDR3 has 14 residues. CDR1 is MNHEY, CDR2 SVGAGI, per germline. The sample holds many counts of this clonotype. Its antigen remains unidentified. The source is a human donor in good health. Some libraries in this study had Jurkat cell RNA spiked in. Sequenced input: naive CD8+ T cells from blood, with Jurkat cell RNA spiked in. Subset defined: FACS-sorted CD8+CD4-CCR7+CD45RA+ naive T cells. The chain recombines TRBV6-5 with TRBJ2-7, with TRBD2 as a possible D gene (5 bases). The CDR3 spells CASSYSGRGYEQYF. The CDR3 bases are TGTGCCAGCAGTTACTCCGGCAGAGGGTACGAGCAGTACTTC.